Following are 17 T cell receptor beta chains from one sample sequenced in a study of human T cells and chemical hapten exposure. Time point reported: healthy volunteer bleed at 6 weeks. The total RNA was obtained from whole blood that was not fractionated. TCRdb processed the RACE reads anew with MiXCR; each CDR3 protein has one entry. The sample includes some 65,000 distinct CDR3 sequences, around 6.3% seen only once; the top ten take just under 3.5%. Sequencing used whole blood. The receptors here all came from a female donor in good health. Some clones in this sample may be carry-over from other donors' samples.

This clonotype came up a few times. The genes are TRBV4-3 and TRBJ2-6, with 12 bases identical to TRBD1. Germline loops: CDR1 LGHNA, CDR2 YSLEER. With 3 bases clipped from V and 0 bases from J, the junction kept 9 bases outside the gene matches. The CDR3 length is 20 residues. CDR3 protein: CASSHDIPGQGASGANVLTF. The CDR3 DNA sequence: TGCGCCAGCAGCCATGACATACCGGGACAGGGGGCCTCTGGGGCCAACGTCCTGACTTTC.

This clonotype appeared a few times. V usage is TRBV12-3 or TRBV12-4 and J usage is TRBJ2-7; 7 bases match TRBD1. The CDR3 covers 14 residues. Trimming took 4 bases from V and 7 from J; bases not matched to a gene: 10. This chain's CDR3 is CASSWTGWSVEQYF. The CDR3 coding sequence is TGTGCCAGCAGTTGGACAGGCTGGTCGGTGGAGCAGTACTTC.

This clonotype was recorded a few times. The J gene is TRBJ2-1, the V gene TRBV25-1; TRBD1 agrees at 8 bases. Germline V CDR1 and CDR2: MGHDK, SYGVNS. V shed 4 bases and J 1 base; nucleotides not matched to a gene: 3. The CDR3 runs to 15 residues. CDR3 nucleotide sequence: TGTGCCAGCAGTGTAACAGGGGGTTCCTACAATGAGCAGTTCTTC. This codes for CASSVTGGSYNEQFF.

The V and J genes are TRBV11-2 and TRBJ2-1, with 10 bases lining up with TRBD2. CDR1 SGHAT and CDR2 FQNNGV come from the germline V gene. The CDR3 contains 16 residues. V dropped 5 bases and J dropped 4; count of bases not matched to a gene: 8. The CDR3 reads CASSPSGREWYNEQFF. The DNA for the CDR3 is TGTGCCAGCAGCCCGAGCGGGAGGGAATGGTACAATGAGCAGTTCTTC.

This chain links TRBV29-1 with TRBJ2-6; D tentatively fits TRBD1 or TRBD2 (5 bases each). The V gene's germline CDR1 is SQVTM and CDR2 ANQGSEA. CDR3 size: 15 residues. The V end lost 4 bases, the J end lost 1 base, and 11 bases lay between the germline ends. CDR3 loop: CSVGAGSSGANVLTF. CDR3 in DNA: TGCAGCGTTGGGGCAGGGAGTTCTGGGGCCAACGTCCTGACTTTC.

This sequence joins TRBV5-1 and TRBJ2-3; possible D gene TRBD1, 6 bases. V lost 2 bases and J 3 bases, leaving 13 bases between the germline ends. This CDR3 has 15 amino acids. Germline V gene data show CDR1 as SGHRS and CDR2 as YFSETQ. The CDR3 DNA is TGCGCCAGCAGCTTAAAGGGGGAAGGGACAGATACGCAGTATTTT. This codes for CASSLKGEGTDTQYF. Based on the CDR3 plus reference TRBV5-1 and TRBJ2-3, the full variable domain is KAGVTQTPRYLIKTRGQQVTLSCSPISGHRSVSWYQQTPGQGLQFLFEYFSETQRNKGNFPGRFSGRQFSNSRSEMNVSTLELGDSALYLCASSLKGEGTDTQYFGPGTRLTVL.

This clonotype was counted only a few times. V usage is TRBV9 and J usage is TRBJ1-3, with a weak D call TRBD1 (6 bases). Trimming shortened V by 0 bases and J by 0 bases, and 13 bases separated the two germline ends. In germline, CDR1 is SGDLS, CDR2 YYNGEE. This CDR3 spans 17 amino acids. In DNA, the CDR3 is TGTGCCAGCAGCGTAGAAGGACAGCTCCTCTCTGGAAACACCATATATTTT. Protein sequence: CASSVEGQLLSGNTIYF.

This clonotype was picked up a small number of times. Here the CDR3 reads CASSPPAQGNTEAFF. In DNA, the CDR3 is TGTGCCAGCTCACCACCAGCACAGGGAAACACTGAAGCTTTCTTT. The chain couples TRBV18 to TRBJ1-1; D is possibly TRBD1 (6 bases). Germline lookup yields CDR1 KGHSH and CDR2 LQKENI. The CDR3 consists of 15 residues. Trimming took off 0 bases at V and 2 bases at J, with 10 bases between the two ends.

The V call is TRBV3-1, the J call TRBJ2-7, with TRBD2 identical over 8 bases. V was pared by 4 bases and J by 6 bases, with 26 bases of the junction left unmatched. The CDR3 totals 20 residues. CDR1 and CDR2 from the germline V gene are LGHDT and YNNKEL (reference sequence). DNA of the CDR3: TGTGCCAGCAGCCCCTGGGGAGCGGGAGAGTTCTCGGGGGACTACGGCGAGCAGTACTTC. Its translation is CASSPWGAGEFSGDYGEQYF.

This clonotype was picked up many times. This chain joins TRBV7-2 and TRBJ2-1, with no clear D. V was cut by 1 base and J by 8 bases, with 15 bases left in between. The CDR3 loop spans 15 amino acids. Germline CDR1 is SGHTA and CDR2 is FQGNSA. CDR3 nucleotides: TGTGCCAGCAGCTTAGAGATACAGAGAAGCCATGAGCAGTTCTTC. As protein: CASSLEIQRSHEQFF.

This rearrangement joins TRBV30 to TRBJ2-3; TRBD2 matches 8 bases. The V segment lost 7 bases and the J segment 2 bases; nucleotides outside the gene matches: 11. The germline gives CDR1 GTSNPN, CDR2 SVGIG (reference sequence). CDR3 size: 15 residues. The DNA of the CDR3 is TGTGCCTTATCCAAGTTAGCGGGGATCACAGATACGCAGTATTTT. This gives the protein CALSKLAGITDTQYF.

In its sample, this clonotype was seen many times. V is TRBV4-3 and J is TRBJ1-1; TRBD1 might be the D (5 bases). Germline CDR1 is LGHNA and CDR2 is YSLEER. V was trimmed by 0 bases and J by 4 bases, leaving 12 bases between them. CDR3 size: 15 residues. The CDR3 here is CASSQDPAGATEAFF. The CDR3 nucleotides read TGCGCCAGCAGCCAAGATCCCGCTGGGGCCACTGAAGCTTTCTTT.

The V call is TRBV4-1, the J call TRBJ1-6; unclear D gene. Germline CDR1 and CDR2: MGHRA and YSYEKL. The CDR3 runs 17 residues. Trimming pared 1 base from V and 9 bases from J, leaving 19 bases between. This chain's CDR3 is CASSQGLARAVTSPLHF. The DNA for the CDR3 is TGCGCCAGCAGCCAAGGACTCGCGCGCGCAGTTACTTCACCCCTCCACTTT.

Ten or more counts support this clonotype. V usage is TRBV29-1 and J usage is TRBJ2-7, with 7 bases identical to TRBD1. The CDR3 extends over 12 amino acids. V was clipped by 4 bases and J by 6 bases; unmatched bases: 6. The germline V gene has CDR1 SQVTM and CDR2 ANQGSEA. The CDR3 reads CSVVKGGREQYF. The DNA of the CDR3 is TGCAGCGTTGTGAAAGGGGGCCGCGAGCAGTACTTC.

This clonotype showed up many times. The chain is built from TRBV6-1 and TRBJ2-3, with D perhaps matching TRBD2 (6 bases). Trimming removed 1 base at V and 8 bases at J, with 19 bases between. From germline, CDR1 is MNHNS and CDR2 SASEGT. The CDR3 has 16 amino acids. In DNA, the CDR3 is TGTGCCAGCAGTGAAGGAGAGGTGGGAGGAGGGTCTACGCAGTATTTT. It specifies CASSEGEVGGGSTQYF.

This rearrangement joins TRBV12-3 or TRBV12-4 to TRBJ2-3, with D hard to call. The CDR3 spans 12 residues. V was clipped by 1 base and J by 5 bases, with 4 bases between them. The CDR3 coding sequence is TGTGCCAGCAGTTTAGACCTAGATACGCAGTATTTT. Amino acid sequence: CASSLDLDTQYF.

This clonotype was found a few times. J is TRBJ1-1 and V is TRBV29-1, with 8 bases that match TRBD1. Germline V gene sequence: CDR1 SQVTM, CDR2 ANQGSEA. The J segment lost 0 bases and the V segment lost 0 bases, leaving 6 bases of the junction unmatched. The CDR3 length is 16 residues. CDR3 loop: CSVEDPRGQMNTEAFF. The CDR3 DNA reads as TGCAGCGTTGAAGACCCCAGGGGGCAGATGAACACTGAAGCTTTCTTT.